What follows are 25 T cell receptor beta chains derived from one specimen sequenced in a study of T cell repertoires in cytomegalovirus infection. Each CDR3 protein gets one entry after TCRdb re-called the reads with MiXCR. Among some 100,000 distinct CDR3 sequences listed, around 28% were seen once. These receptors have no identified antigens. The source was CD8+ T cells from cultured PBMCs, collected from culture after CMV antigen stimulation. These TCRs come from a human donor in good health (CMV status not recorded). Some clones in this sample may be carry-over from other donors' samples.

This clonotype was observed a few times. CDR3 amino acids: CASSLMGELFF. CDR3 coding DNA: TGTGCCAGCAGCTTAATGGGGGAGCTGTTTTTT. The chain carries TRBV7-6 and TRBJ2-2; no clear D. The CDR3 has 11 amino acids. Trimming removed 2 bases from V and 8 bases from J, with 3 bases in between. Germline CDR1 and CDR2: SGHVS and FNYEAQ.

The genes are TRBV7-9 and TRBJ2-7; D is perhaps TRBD1 or TRBD2 (5 bases each). V was trimmed by 3 bases and J by 3 bases, leaving 15 bases between them. The germline gives CDR1 SEHNR, CDR2 FQNEAQ (reference sequence). The CDR3 consists of 15 residues. CDR3 in amino acids: CASSFPERGDYEQYF. The CDR3 nucleotides read TGTGCCAGCAGCTTCCCGGAACGAGGGGACTACGAGCAGTACTTC.

The chain has TRBV5-4 and TRBJ2-7; TRBD1 aligns across 10 bases. The germline gives CDR1 SGHNT, CDR2 YYREEE (reference sequence). The trim removed 0 bases at V and 7 bases at J, leaving 10 bases unmatched. The CDR3 has 16 amino acids. For the CDR3, the DNA is TGTGCCAGCAGCTTGGCCGGGACAGGGGCACCCTTGGAGCAGTACTTC. Encoded protein: CASSLAGTGAPLEQYF.

This clonotype was detected a few times. The CDR3 region is CATSDLRQGNTGELFF. The CDR3 DNA is TGTGCCACCAGTGATTTGCGACAGGGGAACACCGGGGAGCTGTTTTTT. The V call is TRBV24-1, the J call TRBJ2-2, with 7 bases aligning to TRBD1. V dropped 0 bases and J dropped 1; count of bases not matched to a gene: 1. Per germline, CDR1 KGHDR and CDR2 SFDVKD. The CDR3 covers 16 residues.

This chain links TRBV19 with TRBJ2-5, with TRBD1 matching 11 bases. This CDR3 is built from 15 residues. V was clipped by 4 bases and J by 5 bases; unmatched bases: 6. Germline V lookup: CDR1 LNHDA, CDR2 SQIVND (reference sequence). The CDR3: CASSTWTGGMETQYF. DNA for the CDR3: TGTGCCAGTAGTACCTGGACAGGGGGCATGGAGACCCAGTACTTC. The full variable domain, rest sourced from reference TRBV19 and TRBJ2-5, is DGGITQSPKYLFRKEGQNVTLSCEQNLNHDAMYWYRQDPGQGLRLIYYSQIVNDFQKGDIAEGYSVSREKKESFPLTVTSAQKNPTAFYLCASSTWTGGMETQYFGPGTRLLVL.

V and J are TRBV12-3 or TRBV12-4 and TRBJ2-3, with TRBD1 as a possible D gene (5 bases). The CDR3 contains 13 residues. V was pared by 5 bases and J by 4 bases, with 10 bases between. The chain's CDR3 is CASSAKGSDTQYF. CDR3 bases: TGTGCCAGCAGTGCAAAGGGGTCAGATACGCAGTATTTT.

Here the CDR3 reads CASSDVGVGENIQYF. DNA of the CDR3: TGTGCCAGCAGCGATGTAGGGGTTGGGGAAAACATTCAGTACTTC. The chain is built from TRBV11-2 and TRBJ2-4, with TRBD1 as a possible D gene (5 bases). Looked up from germline, CDR1 is SGHAT and CDR2 is FQNNGV. The CDR3 has 15 amino acids. V lost 5 bases and J lost 5, with 16 bases in between.

This sequence joins TRBV4-1 and TRBJ1-1; no firm D call. The V gene's germline CDR1 is MGHRA and CDR2 YSYEKL. V was cut by 4 bases and J by 6 bases, with 24 bases left in between. The CDR3 extends over 17 amino acids. The CDR3 spells CASSRHTDSDQGPEAFF. In DNA, the CDR3 is TGCGCCAGCAGCCGACATACGGACTCCGATCAAGGCCCTGAAGCTTTCTTT.

To note about this clonotype: The junction shows a germline mismatch at one end, possibly a read error. The V call is TRBV12-3 or TRBV12-4, the J call TRBJ2-7, with TRBD1 identical over 7 bases. CDR3 length: 15 residues. The CDR3 region has the DNA TGTGCCAGCATGGAGCGTGGGACAGACTCCTCCGAGCAGTACTTC. Residues: CASMERGTDSSEQYF.

This clonotype came up many times. The CDR3, as DNA: TGTGCCAGCAGCTCCGGGTGGGGAACTGAAGCTTTCTTT. It yields the protein CASSSGWGTEAFF. The chain links TRBV7-6 to TRBJ1-1; D is unresolved. Germline V gene lookup returns CDR1 SGHVS and CDR2 FNYEAQ. V lost 4 bases and J 5 bases, leaving 11 bases between the germline ends. The CDR3 consists of 13 residues.

This clonotype was found many times. The CDR3 nucleotides read TGTGCCAGCAGTTTATCCGGACAGGGTAGCTCCTACGAGCAGTACTTC. This sequence encodes CASSLSGQGSSYEQYF. This sequence joins TRBV27 and TRBJ2-7, with 8 positions matching TRBD1. CDR1 MNHEY and CDR2 SMNVEV come from the germline V gene (reference sequence). V trimming: 0 bases; J trimming: 0 bases; junction bases outside the gene matches: 4. The CDR3 spans 16 residues.

This clonotype appeared many times. The genes are TRBV12-3 or TRBV12-4 and TRBJ2-5, with a tentative D call TRBD2 (5 bases). Trimming took off 6 bases at V and 3 bases at J, with 8 bases between the two ends. The CDR3 consists of 12 residues. The CDR3 protein is CASRGVEETQYF. Written as DNA, the CDR3 is TGTGCCAGCAGGGGAGTGGAAGAGACCCAGTACTTC.

This clonotype appeared once. CDR3 sequence: CASSGGAGYTF. CDR3 coding DNA: TGTGCCAGCAGTGGGGGGGCAGGCTACACCTTC. This chain joins TRBV25-1 and TRBJ1-2; a possible D gene is TRBD1 (6 bases). The CDR3 consists of 11 residues. Germline V gene sequence: CDR1 MGHDK, CDR2 SYGVNS. V dropped 4 bases and J dropped 8 bases, with 8 bases sitting between them.

The genes are TRBV14 and TRBJ1-1, with D possibly TRBD1 on 5 matching bases. Germline V CDR1 and CDR2: SGHDN, FVKESK. The CDR3 totals 17 residues. Trimming took 2 bases from V and 4 from J, leaving 20 bases between them. CDR3 amino acids: CASSQQGPGVLATEAFF. The CDR3 DNA is TGTGCCAGCAGCCAACAGGGCCCCGGGGTTTTGGCCACTGAAGCTTTCTTT.

The chain links TRBV7-9 to TRBJ2-5; the D is unclear. V was pared by 0 bases and J by 4 bases, with 6 bases between. The CDR3 is made up of 13 amino acids. Germline V gene data show CDR1 as SEHNR and CDR2 as FQNEAQ (reference sequence). The CDR3 sequence is CASSLAPGETQYF. The CDR3 DNA sequence: TGTGCCAGCAGCTTAGCGCCGGGAGAGACCCAGTACTTC.

This clonotype came up a few times. This chain joins TRBV28 and TRBJ2-7; a weak D match, TRBD2 (5 bases). The CDR3 extends over 13 amino acids. Germline CDR1 MDHEN, CDR2 SYDVKM. The V gene lost 2 bases and the J gene lost 7 bases, with 12 bases spanning the gap. CDR3 sequence reads: CASSLMGSWEQYF. The CDR3 DNA sequence: TGTGCCAGCAGTTTAATGGGGAGTTGGGAGCAGTACTTC.

This clonotype showed up just a few times. The CDR3 DNA sequence: TGTGCCAGCAGCTTTGGACAGGGGCCCTACGAGCAGTACTTC. Its translation: CASSFGQGPYEQYF. The V call is TRBV11-1, the J call TRBJ2-7, with TRBD1 matching over 9 bases. The V and J ends lost 3 bases and 2 bases, in that order; junction bases with no gene match: 2. The CDR3 contains 14 residues. Per germline, CDR1 SGHAT and CDR2 FQDESV (reference sequence).

This clonotype has just a few counts. The chain carries TRBV19 and TRBJ1-1, with D maybe TRBD1 (5 bases). Germline loops: CDR1 LNHDA, CDR2 SQIVND (reference sequence). The CDR3 is 12 amino acids. Trimming took 6 bases from V and 5 from J, leaving 10 bases between them. The CDR3 sequence: CASRIGGTEAFF. In DNA, the CDR3 is TGTGCCAGTAGGATCGGGGGGACTGAAGCTTTCTTT.

As for this clonotype: A read error may produce the germline difference seen at one junction end. The chain links TRBV7-4 to TRBJ1-2; D gene uncertain. Germline V gene data show CDR1 as SGHVT and CDR2 as SQSDAQ. The CDR3 runs to 11 residues. CDR3 region: CASSHGGGYAF. The CDR3 nucleotides are TGTGCCAGCAGCCACGGAGGAGGCTACGCCTTC.

The V gene is TRBV9, the J gene TRBJ1-6; D uncertain. CDR1 is SGDLS, CDR2 YYNGEE, per germline. With 0 bases removed from V and 7 bases from J, the gap between germline ends came to 2 bases. The CDR3 sequence is 12 residues long. CDR3 in amino acids: CASSVGNSPLHF. The CDR3 bases are TGTGCCAGCAGCGTAGGAAATTCACCCCTCCACTTT.

This clonotype has only a few counts. This chain links TRBV5-1 with TRBJ2-7; D may match TRBD1 or TRBD2 (7 bases each). CDR3 length: 14 amino acids. The V and J ends lost 4 bases and 3 bases respectively, with 14 bases between them. From germline, CDR1 is SGHRS and CDR2 YFSETQ. CDR3: CASSIGRGGYEQYF. CDR3 bases: TGCGCCAGCAGCATCGGCAGGGGGGGCTACGAGCAGTACTTC.

This clonotype was recorded only once. The V call is TRBV7-9, the J call TRBJ2-7, with D maybe TRBD1 (6 bases). The CDR3 has 14 residues. V shed 2 bases and J shed 6 bases, with 14 bases lying between them. The germline V gene encodes CDR1 SEHNR and CDR2 FQNEAQ (reference sequence). The CDR3 DNA follows: TGTGCCAGCAGCTTATATCACAGGGCGGGCGAGCAGTACTTC. This gives the protein CASSLYHRAGEQYF.

This clonotype was detected ten times or more. This CDR3 reads CATSDGYEQYF. The CDR3 DNA reads as TGTGCCACCAGTGATGGCTACGAGCAGTACTTC. The chain recombines TRBV24-1 with TRBJ2-7; D call uncertain. The CDR3 extends over 11 amino acids. V was clipped by 3 bases and J by 3 bases, with 2 bases between them. In germline, CDR1 is KGHDR, CDR2 SFDVKD.

In its sample, this clonotype was seen a few times. The V and J genes are TRBV6-5 and TRBJ2-1; tentative D call: TRBD1 (6 bases). This CDR3 spans 15 amino acids. V was cut by 5 bases and J by 2 bases, with 13 bases left in between. Germline V gene data show CDR1 as MNHEY and CDR2 as SVGAGI. As DNA, the CDR3 is TGTGCCAGCAGTCCCTCACAGGGCACCTACAATGAGCAGTTCTTC. Protein sequence: CASSPSQGTYNEQFF.

A few counts support this clonotype. The chain combines TRBV20-1 with TRBJ1-5; D is possibly TRBD1 (5 bases). This CDR3 has 18 amino acids. The V end was cut by 0 bases, the J end by 0 bases, with 18 bases between. Germline V lookup: CDR1 DFQATT, CDR2 SNEGSKA (reference sequence). DNA of the CDR3: TGCAGTGCTAGAGATCGGCGGGGACTGATGTTTAGCAATCAGCCCCAGCATTTT. It is translated as CSARDRRGLMFSNQPQHF.